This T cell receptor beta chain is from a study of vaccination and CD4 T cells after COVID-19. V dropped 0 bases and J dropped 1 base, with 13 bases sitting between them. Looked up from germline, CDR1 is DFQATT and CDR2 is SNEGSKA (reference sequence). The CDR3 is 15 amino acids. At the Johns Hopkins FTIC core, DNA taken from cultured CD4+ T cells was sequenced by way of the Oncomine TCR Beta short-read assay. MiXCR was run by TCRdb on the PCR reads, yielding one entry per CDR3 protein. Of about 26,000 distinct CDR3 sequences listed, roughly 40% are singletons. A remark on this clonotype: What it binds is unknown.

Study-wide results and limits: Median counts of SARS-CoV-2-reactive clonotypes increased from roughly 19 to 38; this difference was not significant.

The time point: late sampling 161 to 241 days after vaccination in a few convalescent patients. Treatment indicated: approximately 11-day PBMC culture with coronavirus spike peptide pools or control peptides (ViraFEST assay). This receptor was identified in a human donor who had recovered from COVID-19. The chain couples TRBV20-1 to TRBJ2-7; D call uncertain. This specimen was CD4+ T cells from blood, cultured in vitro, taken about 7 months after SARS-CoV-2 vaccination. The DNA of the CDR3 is TGCAGTGCTAGAGAATCTGGCAATCCTTCCTACGAGCAGTACTTC. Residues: CSARESGNPSYEQYF.